This T cell receptor (beta chain) derives from a study of vaccination effects on CD4 cells after COVID-19. Before sequencing, viral peptide pools were used by the ViraFEST assay to expand antigen-specific CD4+ T cells. Investigators separated out CD4+ T cells once approximately 11 days of culture had passed. Each person got two doses of an mRNA SARS-CoV-2 vaccine, BNT162b2 or mRNA-1273. Cells had half their medium changed to IL-2 medium on days 3 and 7. This clone has just one count. The antigen is undetermined. TCRdb's copy holds only in-frame clones and misses some; the assay was immunoSEQ multiplex PCR. The sample has 13,000 to 15,000 clones; 60% to 80% are singletons. The sequenced sample was CD4+ T cells from PBMCs cultured with HCoV-NL63 spike peptides, obtained after COVID-19 vaccination. The receptor's source is a human donor who received a COVID-19 vaccine.

The CDR3 is CASSPRAVTSTDTQYF. CDR3 bases: TGTGCCAGCTCACCTCGAGCGGTTACTAGCACAGATACGCAGTATTTT. The chain links TRBV18 to TRBJ2-3, with a possible D match to TRBD2 (5 bases). Germline V gives CDR1 KGHSH, CDR2 LQKENI. V shed 3 bases and J shed 0 bases, with 13 bases lying between them. CDR3 length: 16 residues.